This record covers a single TCR beta chain. The sample comes from a study of blood T cell repertoires in COVID-19. Study-level information: In each case, the material was cDNA or gDNA derived from T cells, B-cell-depleted T cells, or PBMCs.

The V segment lost 4 bases and the J segment 4 bases; nucleotides outside the gene matches: 8. Germline V gene sequence: CDR1 SGHAT, CDR2 FQNNGV. This CDR3 contains 15 residues. In the original analysis: The assay estimated nucleated cells by amplifying reference gene primers. Using immunoSEQ multiplex PCR, the repertoire was profiled, and TCRdb retains in-frame clones only, with some absent. The V and J calls and the clone size are those of that table, but D and trimming were determined from the DNA. This table has some 200,000 clones, about 72% appearing once. This study enrolled people aged 18 to 89 from roughly 22 US geographic areas.

The receptor was isolated from a woman in her fifties or sixties who had recovered from COVID-19. The chain uses TRBV11-2 and TRBJ2-7; 9 bases fit TRBD2. The specimen was PBMCs or T cells enriched from blood (not recorded which). The CDR3 is CASSYPTSGGYEQYF. Here the CDR3 DNA reads TGTGCCAGCAGCTACCCGACTAGCGGAGGTTACGAGCAGTACTTC.